This T cell receptor beta chain was retrieved from a study of radiation and T cells in renal cell carcinoma. Germline CDR1 is SGHVS and CDR2 is FQNEAQ. The V gene lost 1 base and the J gene lost 2 bases, with 9 bases spanning the gap. The CDR3 runs 15 residues. Clones were sequenced by immunoSEQ multiplex PCR, and TCRdb holds only the in-frame ones, with some missing. The profile shows about 130,000 clones, about 88% of them singletons. This clone was seen just once. Its matching antigen is unknown. Study results and limitations: Top tumor clonotypes rose in blood 2 weeks post-radiation, then contracted.

Time point defined: blood 2 weeks post-SBRT. The treatment was: 15 Gy SBRT to primary tumor, nephrectomy 4 weeks later. Serial blood draws occurred at baseline and 2 and 4 weeks post-SBRT. This renal cell carcinoma was of the clear cell type. The receptor was derived from a woman between 70 and 85 years old with renal cell carcinoma. The chain links TRBV7-8 to TRBJ2-1; D unresolved. The input for sequencing was blood, taken from a patient whose treatment included radiotherapy and nephrectomy. CDR3: CASSLEAATYNEQFF. As DNA, the CDR3 is TGTGCCAGCAGCTTAGAGGCAGCAACCTACAATGAGCAGTTCTTC.